This T cell receptor beta chain was retrieved from a study of blood T cell repertoires in COVID-19. Whole-study context: PBMCs, B-cell-depleted T cells, or T cells provided the cDNA or gDNA that made up the material.

V lost 2 bases to trimming and J lost 2 bases; unmatched junction nucleotides: 8. Germline V gene sequence: CDR1 GTSNPN, CDR2 SVGIG (reference sequence). The CDR3 has 15 residues. Original processing notes: Amplification from reference gene primers served as the basis for estimated nucleated cell counts. TCRdb keeps only in-frame clones here, not all; method: immunoSEQ multiplex PCR. V and J calls and clone size follow that table, whereas D and trimming were derived from the DNA. There are about 280,000 clones in the sample; over 75% occur only once, and 4% to 6% lies in the top ten. The gene calls are TRBV30 and TRBJ2-7, with 8 bases identical to TRBD2. Sequencing was performed on peripheral blood. The receptor's source is a man aged 50 to 59 with active or convalescent COVID-19. This chain's CDR3 is CAWSRGLAGTYEQYF. The CDR3 DNA is TGTGCCTGGAGTCGCGGGTTAGCGGGAACCTACGAGCAGTACTTC.